Reported below is one TCR beta chain. What it binds is not known. V trimming: 2 bases; J trimming: 5 bases; junction bases outside the gene matches: 8. Germline CDR1 MNHEY, CDR2 SVGAGI. This CDR3 is built from 16 residues. The data were obtained in a study of vaccination effects on CD4 cells after COVID-19. Findings and limits, study-wide: Infection-derived and vaccine-derived clones contracted markedly late after vaccination. Cross-reactivity toward common cold coronaviruses was confined to only 1 of 255 vaccine-induced clones in healthy vaccinees.

Antigen-specific CD4+ T cells were first expanded with viral peptide pools by the ViraFEST assay and only then sequenced. Culturing for around ten days preceded CD4+ T cell isolation. Each participant was administered two doses of either the BNT162b2 or the mRNA-1273 vaccine. In culture with approximately 10 IU/ml IL-2 and 9 to 10 ug/ml peptides, PBMC were grown at a few million per well. A half-medium replacement with IL-2 medium was carried out on days 3 and 7. The protocol was immunoSEQ multiplex PCR, while the TCRdb copy is restricted to in-frame clones and leaves out a portion. The profile shows about 80,000 clones, roughly 80% of them singletons.

Here the sequenced sample was CD4+ T cells from PBMCs cultured with HCoV-OC43 spike peptides, taken after COVID-19 vaccination. This sample's subset: HCoV-OC43 spike overlapping peptide pool stimulation. This chain joins TRBV6-5 and TRBJ2-1; 8 bases map to TRBD1. This receptor was identified in a human donor who received a COVID-19 vaccine. CDR3 nucleotide sequence: TGTGCCAGCAGTTACGGGGGGACAGGAGCCAACAATGAGCAGTTCTTC. It encodes CASSYGGTGANNEQFF.